The entry below describes one T cell receptor beta chain. Its specificity is unknown. It was with previously described methods and listed TCR primers that bulk TCR libraries were made. TCRdb reanalysed the PCR reads using MiXCR and keeps one entry per CDR3 protein. The data contain around 480,000 distinct CDR3 sequences, less than 30% of them singletons. Deletions cut 4 bases from V and 2 bases from J, with 6 bases between. CDR3 size: 11 residues. Per germline, CDR1 GTSNPN and CDR2 SVGIG (reference sequence). This sample was included in a study of molecular identifiers for immune sequencing clone quantification. Study-wide points: Underestimated sizes of highly expanded clones could result from identical TCR molecules that share a barcode. Clones above 20 RNA copies held over 98% of effector molecules, under 1% in naive cells.

For naive CD8 T cells, sorting used the CD8+CD4-CCR7+CD45RA+ phenotype. This TCR derives from a human donor in good health. Some libraries in this study had Jurkat cell RNA spiked in. The sequencing input was naive CD8+ T cells from blood, with Jurkat cell RNA spiked in. Noted subset: FACS-sorted CD8+CD4-CCR7+CD45RA+ naive T cells. The V and J genes are TRBV30 and TRBJ2-7; no reliable D call. The CDR3 bases are TGTGCCTGGAAAGAGACCTACGAGCAGTACTTC. Amino acids: CAWKETYEQYF.